The 3 T cell receptor beta chains below were found in one sample sequenced in a study of T-cell reconstitution after alpha-beta-depleted transplantation in children. Study-wide findings and caveats: Newly produced T cells mostly provided counts and TCRbeta diversity after one year, as hyperexpanded clones declined.

These receptors' targets are unknown. Preparation of the TCRbeta library was carried out with unique molecular identifiers. MiXCR, applied by TCRdb to the PCR reads, yields one record per CDR3 protein. The data hold about 300,000 distinct CDR3 sequences, with over 7.5% observed a single time. The specimen comprised peripheral blood, sampled 360 days after TCRalphabeta/CD19-depleted stem cell transplant. All receptors derive from a female patient aged 2-9 years who had a stem cell transplant for Fanconi anemia, so the T cells may come from the graft donor.

In this sample, this clonotype turned up many times. The chain joins TRBV12-3 or TRBV12-4 to TRBJ2-5, with TRBD1 matching over 9 bases. The trim removed 6 bases at V and 2 bases at J, leaving 4 bases unmatched. The CDR3 has 14 residues. The CDR3 loop reads CASSRTGEQETQYF. CDR3 DNA: TGTGCCAGCAGCCGGACAGGGGAACAAGAGACCCAGTACTTC.

This clonotype turned up a few times. The chain recombines TRBV24-1 with TRBJ1-2; weak D call: TRBD1 (5 bases). V lost 5 bases and J lost 6, with 15 bases in between. Looked up from germline, CDR1 is KGHDR and CDR2 is SFDVKD. CDR3 length: 14 amino acids. The CDR3 DNA reads as TGTGCCACCAGTGCCGCCCGGGGGATTAATGGCTACACCTTC. It codes for CATSAARGINGYTF.

In this sample, this clonotype turned up many times. The chain employs TRBV25-1 and TRBJ2-3; 8 bases align to TRBD2. V dropped 0 bases and J dropped 4; count of bases not matched to a gene: 6. The CDR3 spans 16 residues. CDR1 is MGHDK and CDR2 is SYGVNS in the germline V gene. CDR3 DNA sequence: TGTGCCAGCAGTGAATATCGGACGGGAGGGGCAGATACGCAGTATTTT. Translation gives CASSEYRTGGADTQYF. Together with reference TRBV25-1 and TRBJ2-3, the CDR3 gives the full variable domain: EADIYQTPRYLVIGTGKKITLECSQTMGHDKMYWYQQDPGMELHLIHYSYGVNSTEKGDLSSESTVSRIRTEHFPLTLESARPSHTSQYLCASSEYRTGGADTQYFGPGTRLTVL.